This T cell receptor (beta chain) was sequenced for a study of blood T cell repertoires in COVID-19. For the study at large: The United States, Italy and Spain were the sources of the acute and convalescent COVID-19 samples. T cells, B-cell-depleted T cells, or PBMCs supplied cDNA or gDNA.

Germline CDR1 is SGDLS and CDR2 is YYNGEE. The CDR3 loop spans 17 amino acids. V was pared by 3 bases and J by 4 bases, with 10 bases of the junction left unmatched. This clone was seen only a few times. Original handling: Nucleated cell counts were estimated from reference gene primer amplification. The protocol was immunoSEQ multiplex PCR, while the TCRdb copy is restricted to in-frame clones and leaves out a portion. That table furnishes V, J and clone size, whereas the DNA furnished D and trimming. The profile shows about 87,000 clones, around 86% of them singletons. Sequenced input: peripheral blood. This receptor was identified in a woman older than 75 with acute or convalescent COVID-19. J is TRBJ2-6 and V is TRBV9; 7 bases map to TRBD1. CDR3 residues: CASSEGTAFYGANVLTF. The CDR3 nucleotides read TGTGCCAGCAGCGAAGGGACAGCCTTTTACGGGGCCAACGTCCTGACTTTC.